Following are 20 T cell receptor beta chains from one sample sequenced in a study of cytomegalovirus exposure and HLA in healthy donors. With 60 Vbeta and 13 Jbeta primers, the PCR was carried out. Libraries were prepared by immunoSEQ multiplex PCR; TCRdb keeps only in-frame clonotypes and omits some of them. The sample carries around 180,000 clones, nearly 80% recorded once. The sample taken for sequencing was PBMCs. Receptors were obtained from a woman in her twenties or thirties in good health and CMV-seropositive.

This clone was counted a few times. The CDR3 here is CASSYRGTEAFF. The CDR3 DNA follows: TGTGCCAGCAGCTATAGGGGTACTGAAGCTTTCTTT. This chain connects TRBV5-4 to TRBJ1-1; a possible D gene is TRBD1 (5 bases). This CDR3 is 12 amino acids long. V lost 3 bases to trimming and J lost 5 bases, with 8 bases between them. CDR1 and CDR2 (germline): SGHNT, YYREEE (reference sequence).

This chain links TRBV15 with TRBJ1-5, with TRBD1 matching over 7 bases. J gave up 2 bases and V 4 bases, and 5 bases lay outside the gene matches. The length of the CDR3 is 15 residues. Germline CDR1 LNHNV, CDR2 YYDKDF (reference sequence). The CDR3 bases are TGTGCCACCAGCAAAGGGGGCTGGGGCAATCAGCCCCAGCATTTT. Residues: CATSKGGWGNQPQHF.

The chain couples TRBV4-2 to TRBJ2-7; unclear D gene. Trimming removed 5 bases at V and 0 bases at J, with 8 bases between. This CDR3 has 13 residues. The germline CDR1 and CDR2 sequences are LGHNA and YNFKEQ. The CDR3 nucleotides are TGTGCCAGCAGCAACAGTTACTCCTACGAGCAGTACTTC. Translating it yields CASSNSYSYEQYF.

The chain employs TRBV5-4 and TRBJ2-7; weak D call: TRBD1 (6 bases). Germline CDR1 reads SGHNT; CDR2 reads YYREEE (reference sequence). This CDR3 region has 15 residues. Trimming cost V 0 bases and J 2 bases, with 12 bases left between them. The CDR3 region is CASSLAQGRPYEQYF. The CDR3 nucleotides are TGTGCCAGCAGCTTGGCTCAGGGGAGACCCTACGAGCAGTACTTC.

The chain uses TRBV5-6 and TRBJ2-5; TRBD2 matches 7 bases. In germline, CDR1 is SGHDT, CDR2 YYEEEE. V gave up 4 bases and J gave up 0 bases; unmatched junction bases: 6. CDR3 length equals 15 residues. CDR3 bases: TGTGCCAGCAGCGCCCGGGACTACTACCAAGAGACCCAGTACTTC. Amino acid sequence: CASSARDYYQETQYF.

The chain uses TRBV18 and TRBJ2-2; D is perhaps TRBD1 (5 bases). This CDR3 has 13 residues. Looked up from germline, CDR1 is KGHSH and CDR2 is LQKENI. Trimming removed 3 bases at V and 7 bases at J, with 9 bases between. CDR3 bases: TGTGCCAGCTCACCCGACAGCCGCGGGGAGCTGTTTTTT. Its translation is CASSPDSRGELFF.

The chain employs TRBV7-2 and TRBJ1-1, with TRBD1 matching over 9 bases. V gave up 5 bases and J gave up 7 bases; unmatched junction bases: 8. The CDR3 length is 14 residues. In germline, CDR1 is SGHTA, CDR2 FQGNSA. CDR3 loop: CASSARDRAVEAFF. DNA for the CDR3: TGTGCCAGCAGCGCGCGGGACAGGGCGGTTGAAGCTTTCTTT.

The chain uses TRBV6-5 and TRBJ1-1; 8 bases align to TRBD1. V shed 6 bases, J shed 8 bases, and the junction held 2 bases outside the gene matches. Germline assignment: CDR1 MNHEY and CDR2 SVGAGI. The CDR3 is 11 amino acids. The CDR3 bases are TGTGCCAGCAGGCGACAGGGGGAAGCTTTCTTT. This sequence encodes CASRRQGEAFF.

The rearrangement links TRBV19 to TRBJ2-3; D is possibly TRBD2 (5 bases). This CDR3 is 18 amino acids long. V lost 5 bases and J 2 bases, leaving 23 bases between the germline ends. The V gene's germline CDR1 is LNHDA and CDR2 SQIVND (reference sequence). CDR3 bases: TGTGCCAGTAGTCCGCGGAACTCTCCTCCCGGGAACACAGATACGCAGTATTTT. Its translation: CASSPRNSPPGNTDTQYF.

The sample holds one count of this clone. This sequence joins TRBV6-1 and TRBJ2-2; 7 bases agree with TRBD1. V lost 5 bases, J lost 1 base, and 4 bases stayed unmatched. Germline loops: CDR1 MNHNS, CDR2 SASEGT. The CDR3 length is 15 residues. CDR3 sequence (DNA): TGTGCCAGCAGTTTCCGGACAGGGAACACCGGGGAGCTGTTTTTT. Translation gives CASSFRTGNTGELFF.

The V call is TRBV10-1, the J call TRBJ2-3; 8 nucleotides agree with TRBD2. Germline V gives CDR1 WNHNN, CDR2 SYGVQD (reference sequence). The ends lost 2 bases at V and 3 bases at J; junction bases unmatched: 10. This CDR3 has 17 residues. Written as DNA, the CDR3 is TGCGCCAGCAGTGAGATTCGTACGGGAGGGGGGACAGATACGCAGTATTTT. Amino acids: CASSEIRTGGGTDTQYF.

The genes are TRBV7-9 and TRBJ1-5; D possibly corresponds to TRBD1 (6 bases). This CDR3 is 15 amino acids long. The germline CDR1 and CDR2 sequences are SEHNR and FQNEAQ (reference sequence). Trimming stripped 5 bases from V and 4 bases from J, with 15 bases between. The CDR3 region is CASSRTGLGNQPQHF. The DNA for the CDR3 is TGTGCCAGCAGCCGAACAGGGCTTGGGAATCAGCCCCAGCATTTT.

V is TRBV2 and J is TRBJ1-6; 10 bases align to TRBD1. CDR1 and CDR2 (germline): SNHLY, FYNNEI. The CDR3 contains 14 residues. The ends lost 5 bases at V and 8 bases at J; junction bases unmatched: 3. For the CDR3, the DNA is TGTGCCAGCAGTTCCGGGACAGGGGATTCACCCCTCCACTTT. Translated: CASSSGTGDSPLHF.

This clone was counted a single time. J is TRBJ1-2 and V is TRBV6-5; D is uncertain. Germline V gives CDR1 MNHEY, CDR2 SVGAGI. The V gene lost 5 bases and the J gene lost 8 bases, with 12 bases spanning the gap. CDR3 size: 12 residues. The CDR3 DNA follows: TGTGCCAGCAGTCGGGGTATTCGGGGCTACACCTTC. It is translated as CASSRGIRGYTF.

There are a few counts of this clone. The chain combines TRBV5-8 with TRBJ1-1; TRBD1 might be the D (6 bases). This CDR3 is built from 15 residues. Germline loops: CDR1 SGHTS, CDR2 YDEGEE. V lost 1 base and J lost 0, with 10 bases in between. The DNA of the CDR3 is TGTGCCAGCAGCTTGTTCACAGGGATGAACACTGAAGCTTTCTTT. Residues: CASSLFTGMNTEAFF.

The chain links TRBV5-1 to TRBJ2-2; tentatively, D is TRBD1 (6 bases). Between the trimmed V and J ends, which lost 1 base and 5 bases, there was a span of 12 bases. Germline V gene data show CDR1 as SGHRS and CDR2 as YFSETQ. This CDR3 is 15 amino acids long. CDR3 residues: CASSLFGGYTGELFF. In DNA, the CDR3 is TGCGCCAGCAGCTTGTTTGGGGGCTATACCGGGGAGCTGTTTTTT.

The chain's CDR3 is CAISWTVNTGELFF. The DNA for the CDR3 is TGTGCCATCAGCTGGACAGTGAACACCGGGGAGCTGTTTTTT. The V and J genes are TRBV10-3 and TRBJ2-2; the D gene is possibly TRBD1 (6 bases). The CDR3 has 14 amino acids. Trimming cost V 6 bases and J 1 base, with 9 bases left between them. Germline V lookup: CDR1 ENHRY, CDR2 SYGVKD.

This clone showed up just a few times. The chain couples TRBV6-5 to TRBJ1-1, with unresolved D. From germline, CDR1 is MNHEY and CDR2 SVGAGI. This CDR3 region has 14 residues. V lost 5 bases and J 1 base, leaving 11 bases between the germline ends. The CDR3 is CASSTHEGNTEAFF. Here the CDR3 DNA reads TGTGCCAGCAGTACCCACGAGGGGAACACTGAAGCTTTCTTT.

This chain uses TRBV9 with TRBJ1-1, with D uncertain. Per germline, CDR1 SGDLS and CDR2 YYNGEE. The V gene lost 7 bases and the J gene lost 0 bases, with 10 bases spanning the gap. This CDR3 has 13 amino acids. CDR3 in DNA: TGTGCCAGCGCGGAGGCCATGAACACTGAAGCTTTCTTT. As protein: CASAEAMNTEAFF. The whole variable domain, filled in from reference TRBV9 and TRBJ1-1, reads DSGVTQTPKHLITATGQRVTLRCSPRSGDLSVYWYQQSLDQGLQFLIQYYNGEERAKGNILERFSAQQFPDLHSELNLSSLELGDSALYFCASAEAMNTEAFFGQGTRLTVV.

This clone is a singleton in its sample. This chain links TRBV6-5 with TRBJ1-1, with D tentatively TRBD1 (5 bases). Germline V gene data show CDR1 as MNHEY and CDR2 as SVGAGI. V was trimmed by 5 bases and J by 3 bases, leaving 10 bases between them. The CDR3 is 13 residues long. CDR3 nucleotides: TGTGCCAGCAGTCGGGGGGAGGACACTGAAGCTTTCTTT. As protein: CASSRGEDTEAFF.